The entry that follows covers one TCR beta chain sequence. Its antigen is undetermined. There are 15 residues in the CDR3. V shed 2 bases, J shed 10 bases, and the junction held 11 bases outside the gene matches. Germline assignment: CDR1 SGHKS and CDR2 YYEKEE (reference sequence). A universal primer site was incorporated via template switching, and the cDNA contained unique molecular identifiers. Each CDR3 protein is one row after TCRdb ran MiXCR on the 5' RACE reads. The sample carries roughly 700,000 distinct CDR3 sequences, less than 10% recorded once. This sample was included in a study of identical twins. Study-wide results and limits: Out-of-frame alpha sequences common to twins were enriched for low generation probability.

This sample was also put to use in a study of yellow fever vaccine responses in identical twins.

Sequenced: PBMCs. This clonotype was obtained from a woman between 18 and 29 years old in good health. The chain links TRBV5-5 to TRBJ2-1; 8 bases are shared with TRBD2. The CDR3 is CASSLSPGGAGEQFF. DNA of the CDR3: TGTGCCAGCAGCTTATCCCCCGGGGGGGCCGGGGAGCAGTTCTTC.